Listed here are 32 T cell receptor beta chains from one sample, sequenced in a study of T cell changes during pregnancy in multiple sclerosis (dated by TCRdb to between 2019 and 2020). Libraries were made using the immunoSEQ multiplex PCR assay. Imported from immuneACCESS, the table was reduced by TCRdb to in-frame sequences with V and J called. These copies leave out some clones; in studies compared against another copy, an unresolved V gene accounts for under half, and the cause of the remainder is not known. The sample table shows some 80,000 clones, and 94% are seen once. The ten largest clones take up approximately 2.4% of the sample. The sample here was peripheral blood, taken in the third trimester of pregnancy. The receptors come from a female donor with multiple sclerosis, enrolled in a pregnancy study.

This rearrangement joins TRBV9 to TRBJ2-3; perhaps TRBD2 as D (6 bases). The ends were cut back, 4 bases at V and 4 bases at J, with 19 bases in the middle. CDR3 size: 16 residues. The germline gives CDR1 SGDLS, CDR2 YYNGEE. The CDR3 bases are TGTGCCAGCAGCAAACAAGCGGGCTTGGGAGCAGATACGCAGTATTTT. This sequence encodes CASSKQAGLGADTQYF.

The CDR3: CASSLSFADYSNQPQHF. In nucleotides, the CDR3 is TGTGCCAGCAGTTTGAGTTTTGCCGACTATAGCAATCAGCCCCAGCATTTT. The genes are TRBV28 and TRBJ1-5; D is ambiguous. Trimming removed 3 bases at V and 0 bases at J, with 15 bases between. The CDR3 contains 17 residues. The germline V gene has CDR1 MDHEN and CDR2 SYDVKM.

This clone was observed a handful of times. This sequence joins TRBV6-5 and TRBJ1-1, with TRBD1 identical over 9 bases. Unmatched junction bases numbered 3, after V lost 2 bases and J lost 11 bases. The germline V gene has CDR1 MNHEY and CDR2 SVGAGI. The CDR3 is 12 residues long. For the CDR3, the DNA is TGTGCCAGCAGTTACCGGGACAGGGAGGCTTTCTTT. Translation gives CASSYRDREAFF.

The genes are TRBV5-1 and TRBJ1-1; possible D gene TRBD1, 6 bases. The CDR3 loop spans 15 amino acids. The germline V gene has CDR1 SGHRS and CDR2 YFSETQ. V shed 0 bases and J shed 3 bases, with 12 bases lying between them. Here the CDR3 DNA reads TGCGCCAGCAGCTTGGGACAGGCCAGGGACACTGAAGCTTTCTTT. Its protein is CASSLGQARDTEAFF.

This sequence joins TRBV10-3 and TRBJ2-7; tentatively, D is TRBD1 (6 bases). Germline loops: CDR1 ENHRY, CDR2 SYGVKD. CDR3 length equals 14 residues. Trimming removed 11 bases from V and 5 bases from J, with 22 bases in between. The CDR3 loop reads CAAKRQVNVDEQYF. In DNA form, the CDR3 reads TGTGCCGCTAAAAGACAGGTTAACGTAGACGAGCAGTACTTC.

The CDR3 here is CASTPGIAGADTQYF. The CDR3 DNA is TGTGCCAGCACCCCCGGAATAGCGGGGGCAGATACGCAGTATTTT. V and J are TRBV6-5 and TRBJ2-3; 9 bases are a match to TRBD2. The CDR3 extends over 15 amino acids. Trimming removed 7 bases from V and 4 bases from J; junction bases left unmatched: 9. Germline loops: CDR1 MNHEY, CDR2 SVGAGI.

V and J are TRBV6-1 and TRBJ2-4; tentatively, D is TRBD1 (6 bases). CDR1 and CDR2 from the germline V gene are MNHNS and SASEGT. The CDR3 runs to 15 residues. V lost 7 bases, J lost 6 bases, and 19 bases lay in between. The CDR3 DNA follows: TGTGCCAGCACCCAAATACAGGGAATCGGAAACATTCAGTACTTC. The encoded protein is CASTQIQGIGNIQYF.

The sample holds one count of this clone. The chain links TRBV7-6 to TRBJ1-5, with TRBD1 matching 7 bases. V lost 5 bases to trimming and J lost 6 bases; unmatched junction nucleotides: 7. From germline, CDR1 is SGHVS and CDR2 FNYEAQ. This CDR3 is 14 amino acids long. This chain's CDR3 is CASSRQGLPQPQHF. DNA of the CDR3: TGTGCCAGCAGCAGACAGGGATTACCTCAGCCCCAGCATTTT.

This clone was seen once. This chain connects TRBV7-9 to TRBJ2-1; no clear D. The V end was cut by 7 bases, the J end by 5 bases, with 15 bases between. Germline V lookup: CDR1 SEHNR, CDR2 FQNEAQ (reference sequence). This CDR3 comprises 14 residues. The CDR3 loop reads CASTELQQDNEQFF. The CDR3 coding sequence is TGTGCCAGCACCGAATTACAACAAGACAATGAGCAGTTCTTC.

This chain links TRBV7-9 with TRBJ2-7; 7 bases map to TRBD1. The germline gives CDR1 SEHNR, CDR2 FQNEAQ (reference sequence). This CDR3 comprises 15 residues. V shed 2 bases, J shed 6 bases, and the junction held 10 bases outside the gene matches. CDR3 sequence reads: CASSLRQGEGGEQYF. For the CDR3, the DNA is TGTGCCAGCAGCTTACGACAGGGAGAGGGCGGCGAGCAGTACTTC.

This clone is a singleton in its sample. The chain combines TRBV7-8 with TRBJ1-1; D might be TRBD1 (5 bases). Germline CDR1 reads SGHVS; CDR2 reads FQNEAQ. This CDR3 has 12 residues. V lost 1 base and J 7 bases, leaving 7 bases between the germline ends. The CDR3: CASSLDRSEAFF. In DNA, the CDR3 is TGTGCCAGCAGCTTAGACAGGAGTGAAGCTTTCTTT.

V usage is TRBV2 and J usage is TRBJ2-5; 7 bases are a match to TRBD2. The length of the CDR3 is 13 residues. CDR1 and CDR2 from the germline V gene are SNHLY and FYNNEI. The ends lost 4 bases at V and 5 bases at J; junction bases unmatched: 4. CDR3 region: CASSGVGGETQYF. The CDR3 nucleotides read TGTGCCAGCAGTGGAGTGGGGGGGGAGACCCAGTACTTC.

V usage is TRBV10-3 and J usage is TRBJ1-1; TRBD1 agrees at 8 bases. The CDR3 has 14 residues. V dropped 10 bases and J dropped 0; count of bases not matched to a gene: 7. Germline V gene lookup returns CDR1 ENHRY and CDR2 SYGVKD. CDR3 in amino acids: CATTQGALNTEAFF. CDR3 nucleotide sequence: TGTGCCACCACCCAGGGGGCTCTGAACACTGAAGCTTTCTTT.

V is TRBV2 and J is TRBJ2-7; 12 nucleotides match TRBD1. The germline CDR1 and CDR2 sequences are SNHLY and FYNNEI. The trim removed 6 bases at V and 4 bases at J, leaving 4 bases unmatched. This CDR3 region has 14 residues. Here the CDR3 reads CASRGTGGGYEQYF. The DNA of the CDR3 is TGTGCCAGCAGAGGGACAGGGGGCGGGTACGAGCAGTACTTC.

This sequence joins TRBV14 and TRBJ2-3, with D perhaps TRBD1 (6 bases). The CDR3 spans 15 residues. V lost 2 bases and J lost 0, with 9 bases in between. Looked up from germline, CDR1 is SGHDN and CDR2 is FVKESK. As DNA, the CDR3 is TGTGCCAGCAGCCAACTCAGGGGTAGCACAGATACGCAGTATTTT. Translation: CASSQLRGSTDTQYF.

The V gene is TRBV10-2, the J gene TRBJ2-7; weak D call: TRBD1 (7 bases). The germline gives CDR1 WSHSY, CDR2 SAAADI. The V and J ends lost 4 bases and 3 bases respectively, with 13 bases between them. The CDR3 is 14 amino acids. The CDR3 DNA follows: TGCGCCAGCAGTGTTCAGGGGGGATTCTACGAGCAGTACTTC. Translated, it gives CASSVQGGFYEQYF.

This chain joins TRBV2 and TRBJ1-5; 7 bases fit TRBD1. Germline trimming cut 4 bases from V and 3 bases from J; bases unmatched to any gene: 3. Germline V gives CDR1 SNHLY, CDR2 FYNNEI. The CDR3 is 14 residues long. The CDR3 region is CASSGGTDNQPQHF. CDR3 sequence (DNA): TGTGCCAGCAGTGGGGGGACAGACAATCAGCCCCAGCATTTT.

This clone showed up just once. The genes are TRBV19 and TRBJ2-4; tentative D call: TRBD2 (6 bases). Per germline, CDR1 LNHDA and CDR2 SQIVND (reference sequence). V lost 3 bases and J lost 4, with 10 bases in between. CDR3 length: 14 amino acids. The CDR3: CASSISGLKNIQYF. CDR3 DNA: TGTGCCAGTAGTATTAGCGGTCTTAAAAACATTCAGTACTTC.

This chain connects TRBV11-2 to TRBJ2-1; 8 bases agree with TRBD2. The CDR3 has 16 amino acids. After removal of 5 bases from V and 4 bases from J, the junction contained 10 bases not matched to a gene. Germline V gene sequence: CDR1 SGHAT, CDR2 FQNNGV. The DNA for the CDR3 is TGTGCCAGCAGCCCTAAGCTAGCGGGCGAGTACAATGAGCAGTTCTTC. This sequence encodes CASSPKLAGEYNEQFF.

This chain connects TRBV7-9 to TRBJ2-1; 8 bases line up with TRBD2. Germline values: CDR1 SEHNR, CDR2 FQNEAQ (reference sequence). The CDR3 covers 18 residues. V lost 3 bases to trimming and J lost 4 bases; unmatched junction nucleotides: 14. The CDR3 nucleotides are TGTGCCAGCAGCTTCCCGCTGGGGGCGGGGGGCAAATACAATGAGCAGTTCTTC. It is translated as CASSFPLGAGGKYNEQFF. Full variable domain (remainder filled in from reference TRBV7-9 and TRBJ2-1): DTGVSQNPRHKITKRGQNVTFRCDPISEHNRLYWYRQTLGQGPEFLTYFQNEAQLEKSRLLSDRFSAERPKGSFSTLEIQRTEQGDSAMYLCASSFPLGAGGKYNEQFFGPGTRLTVL.

The V call is TRBV6-5, the J call TRBJ1-2; D not certain. V lost 6 bases, J lost 6 bases, and 20 bases lay in between. This CDR3 has 15 amino acids. Per germline, CDR1 MNHEY and CDR2 SVGAGI. The CDR3: CASSHGPRGVDGYTF. Written as DNA, the CDR3 is TGTGCCAGCAGCCACGGGCCACGGGGTGTGGATGGCTACACCTTC.

The chain links TRBV7-2 to TRBJ2-1; 12 bases agree with TRBD1. The germline gives CDR1 SGHTA, CDR2 FQGNSA. CDR3 length: 15 amino acids. Germline trimming cut 5 bases from V and 4 bases from J; bases unmatched to any gene: 3. CDR3 loop: CASSRDRGRYNEQFF. DNA for the CDR3: TGTGCCAGCAGCAGGGACAGGGGGCGTTACAATGAGCAGTTCTTC.

The CDR3 spells CASSLKGQIETQYF. The CDR3 nucleotides are TGTGCCAGCTCTCTCAAGGGACAGATAGAGACCCAGTACTTC. The rearrangement joins TRBV18 to TRBJ2-5; 7 nucleotides agree with TRBD1. Germline lookup yields CDR1 KGHSH and CDR2 LQKENI. V was pared by 6 bases and J by 4 bases, with 8 bases of the junction left unmatched. The CDR3 length is 14 residues.

The rearrangement links TRBV9 to TRBJ1-1; 8 bases are a match to TRBD1. Germline loops: CDR1 SGDLS, CDR2 YYNGEE. V shed 5 bases and J 4 bases; nucleotides not matched to a gene: 13. CDR3 length: 16 residues. The CDR3 is CASSLQGASVSTEAFF. DNA of the CDR3: TGTGCCAGCAGTCTTCAGGGGGCGAGTGTTAGCACTGAAGCTTTCTTT.

The rearrangement uses TRBV19 and TRBJ1-2; TRBD1 matches 10 bases. V dropped 0 bases and J dropped 4; count of bases not matched to a gene: 5. The CDR3 loop spans 16 amino acids. The germline V gene has CDR1 LNHDA and CDR2 SQIVND (reference sequence). Here the CDR3 reads CASSIETGGAGYGYTF. The CDR3 region has the DNA TGTGCCAGTAGTATAGAGACAGGGGGCGCGGGCTATGGCTACACCTTC.

The chain has TRBV5-1 and TRBJ2-2, with a possible D match to TRBD2 (6 bases). Per the germline V gene, CDR1 is SGHRS and CDR2 is YFSETQ. Between the trimmed V and J ends, which lost 4 bases and 6 bases, there was a span of 10 bases. CDR3 size: 13 residues. The CDR3 reads CASSAGLAGELFF. Here the CDR3 DNA reads TGCGCCAGCAGCGCGGGACTCGCCGGGGAGCTGTTTTTT.

This chain connects TRBV5-1 to TRBJ2-1, with 9 bases matching TRBD1. Per germline, CDR1 SGHRS and CDR2 YFSETQ. V dropped 6 bases and J dropped 8; count of bases not matched to a gene: 15. The CDR3 has 16 amino acids. The CDR3: CASILGPRTGDYEQFF. In DNA form, the CDR3 reads TGCGCCAGCATCTTAGGGCCCCGGACAGGGGATTATGAGCAGTTCTTC.

Comment on this clone: Its ends do not fully match the called genes, so a read error is possible. The chain combines TRBV7-7 with TRBJ2-7, with 12 nucleotides matching TRBD1. The germline V gene has CDR1 SSHAT and CDR2 FNYEAQ (reference sequence). CDR3 length equals 15 residues. In DNA, the CDR3 is TGTGCTAGCAGTTTGGGACAGGGGGCTCACTACGAGCAGTACTTC. It encodes CASSLGQGAHYEQYF.

The chain joins TRBV6-4 to TRBJ2-1; 10 positions agree with TRBD2. The V gene end was trimmed by 0 bases and the J gene end by 4 bases; junction bases not matched to a gene: 3. There are 16 residues in the CDR3. Germline CDR1 is MRHNA and CDR2 is SNTAGT. Here the CDR3 reads CASSDSSSGGYNEQFF. For the CDR3, the DNA is TGTGCCAGCAGTGACTCGAGTAGCGGGGGGTACAATGAGCAGTTCTTC.

The chain has TRBV7-8 and TRBJ1-2; a weak D match, TRBD1 (5 bases). V lost 1 base to trimming and J lost 6 bases, with 15 bases between them. The CDR3 runs 15 residues. CDR1 is SGHVS, CDR2 FQNEAQ, per germline. The CDR3 nucleotides are TGTGCCAGCAGCTTAGGTGGGGGGGAGGTTAATGGCTACACCTTC. Its translation is CASSLGGGEVNGYTF. Supplemented by reference TRBV7-8 and TRBJ1-2, the full variable domain reads GAGVSQSPRYKVAKRGQDVALRCDPISGHVSLFWYQQALGQGPEFLTYFQNEAQLDKSGLPSDRFFAERPEGSVSTLKIQRTQQEDSAVYLCASSLGGGEVNGYTFGSGTRLTVV.

The chain combines TRBV9 with TRBJ2-6; 8 bases are shared with TRBD2. Germline V gene sequence: CDR1 SGDLS, CDR2 YYNGEE. The CDR3 is 20 residues long. J lost 0 bases, V lost 2 bases, and 13 bases had no gene match. The CDR3, as DNA: TGTGCCAGCAGCGTTGACGAGCGGGGGAGCCGAAGCTCTGGGGCCAACGTCCTGACTTTC. Its translation: CASSVDERGSRSSGANVLTF.

The chain links TRBV10-2 to TRBJ2-7; tentative D call: TRBD1 (6 bases). Germline CDR1 reads WSHSY; CDR2 reads SAAADI. The V gene lost 6 bases and the J gene lost 4 bases, with 19 bases spanning the gap. The CDR3 has 15 residues. The CDR3 loop is CASSPSLTGIYEQYF. DNA for the CDR3: TGCGCCAGCAGCCCTAGTCTAACAGGGATATACGAGCAGTACTTC.